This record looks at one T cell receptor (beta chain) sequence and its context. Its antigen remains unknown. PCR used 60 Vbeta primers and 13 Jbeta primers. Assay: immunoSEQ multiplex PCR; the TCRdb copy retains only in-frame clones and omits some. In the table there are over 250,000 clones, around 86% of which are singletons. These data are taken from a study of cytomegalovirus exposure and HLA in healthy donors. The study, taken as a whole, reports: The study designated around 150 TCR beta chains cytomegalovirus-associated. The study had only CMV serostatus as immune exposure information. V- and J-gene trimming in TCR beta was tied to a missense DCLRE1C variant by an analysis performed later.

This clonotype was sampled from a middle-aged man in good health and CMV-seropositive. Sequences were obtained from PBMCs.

The CDR3 reads CASSRGGSPYEQYF. The CDR3 region has the DNA TGTGCCAGCAGTCGGGGGGGAAGCCCCTACGAGCAGTACTTC. The chain has TRBV28 and TRBJ2-7; 8 bases map to TRBD2. The CDR3 is 14 residues long. Germline-derived CDR1 and CDR2 are MDHEN and SYDVKM. V lost 5 bases and J lost 2; bases outside the gene matches: 5.